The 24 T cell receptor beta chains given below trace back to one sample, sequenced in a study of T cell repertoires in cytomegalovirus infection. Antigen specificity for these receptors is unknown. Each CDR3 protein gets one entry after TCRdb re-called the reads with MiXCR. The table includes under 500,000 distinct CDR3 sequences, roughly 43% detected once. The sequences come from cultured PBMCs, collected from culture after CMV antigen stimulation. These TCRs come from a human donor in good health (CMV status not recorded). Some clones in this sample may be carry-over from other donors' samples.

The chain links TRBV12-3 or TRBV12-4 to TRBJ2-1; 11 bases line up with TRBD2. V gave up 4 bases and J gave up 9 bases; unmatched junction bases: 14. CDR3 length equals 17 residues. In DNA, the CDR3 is TGTGCCAGCAGTTCGGCGGGTGGTAGCGGGAGGGCCGGTGAGCAGTTCTTC. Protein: CASSSAGGSGRAGEQFF.

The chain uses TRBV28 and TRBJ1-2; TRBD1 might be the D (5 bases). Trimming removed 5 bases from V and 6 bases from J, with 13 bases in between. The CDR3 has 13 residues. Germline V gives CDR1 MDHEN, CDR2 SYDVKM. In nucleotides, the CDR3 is TGTGCCAGCAGTACCGGGGCCTGGAATGGCTACACCTTC. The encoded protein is CASSTGAWNGYTF.

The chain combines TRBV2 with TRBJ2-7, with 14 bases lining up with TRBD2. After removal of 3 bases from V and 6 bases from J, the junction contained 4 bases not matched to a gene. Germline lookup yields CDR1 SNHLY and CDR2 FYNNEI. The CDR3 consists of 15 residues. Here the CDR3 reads CASSEGTSGGSEQYF. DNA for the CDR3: TGTGCCAGCAGTGAGGGGACTAGCGGGGGCAGCGAGCAGTACTTC.

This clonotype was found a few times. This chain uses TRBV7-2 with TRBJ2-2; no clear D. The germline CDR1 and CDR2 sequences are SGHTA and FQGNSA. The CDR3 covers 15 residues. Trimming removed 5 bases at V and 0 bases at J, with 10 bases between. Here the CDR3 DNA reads TGTGCCAGCAGCCCGTCGAGGACGAACACCGGGGAGCTGTTTTTT. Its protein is CASSPSRTNTGELFF.

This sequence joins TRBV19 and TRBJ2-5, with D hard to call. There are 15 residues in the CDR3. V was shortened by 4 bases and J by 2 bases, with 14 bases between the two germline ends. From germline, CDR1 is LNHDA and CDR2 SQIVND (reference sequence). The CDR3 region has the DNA TGTGCCAGTAGTACCCCGGGCAGGACGCAAGAGACCCAGTACTTC. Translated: CASSTPGRTQETQYF.

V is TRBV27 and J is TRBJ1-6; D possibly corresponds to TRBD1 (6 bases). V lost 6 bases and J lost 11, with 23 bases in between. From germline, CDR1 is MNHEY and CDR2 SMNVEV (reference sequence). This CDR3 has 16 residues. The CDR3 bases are TGTGCCAGCAGAGGGGGGAACGTCCTGGCCAGGGCACCCCTCCACTTT. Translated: CASRGGNVLARAPLHF.

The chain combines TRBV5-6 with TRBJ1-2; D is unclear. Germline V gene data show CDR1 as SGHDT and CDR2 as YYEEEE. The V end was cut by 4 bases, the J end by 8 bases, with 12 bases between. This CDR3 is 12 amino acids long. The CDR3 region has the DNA TGTGCCAGCAGCAGCGGGGTCCTCGGCTACACCTTC. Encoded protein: CASSSGVLGYTF. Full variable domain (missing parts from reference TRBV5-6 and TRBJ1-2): DAGVTQSPTHLIKTRGQQVTLRCSPKSGHDTVSWYQQALGQGPQFIFQYYEEEERQRGNFPDRFSGHQFPNYSSELNVNALLLGDSALYLCASSSGVLGYTFGSGTRLTVV.

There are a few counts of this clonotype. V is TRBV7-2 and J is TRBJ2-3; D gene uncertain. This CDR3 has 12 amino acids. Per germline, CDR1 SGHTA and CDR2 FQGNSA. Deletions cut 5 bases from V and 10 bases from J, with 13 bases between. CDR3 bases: TGTGCCAGCAGCCCGTTTGCCCTACCGCAGTATTTT. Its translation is CASSPFALPQYF.

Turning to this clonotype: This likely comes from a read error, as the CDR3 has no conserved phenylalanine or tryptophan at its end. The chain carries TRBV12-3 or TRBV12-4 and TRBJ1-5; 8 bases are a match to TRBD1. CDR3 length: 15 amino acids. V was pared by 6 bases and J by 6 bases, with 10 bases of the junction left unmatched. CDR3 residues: CASRPQGVSAQPQHY. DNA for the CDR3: TGTGCCAGCAGGCCACAGGGGGTGAGCGCTCAGCCCCAGCATTAT.

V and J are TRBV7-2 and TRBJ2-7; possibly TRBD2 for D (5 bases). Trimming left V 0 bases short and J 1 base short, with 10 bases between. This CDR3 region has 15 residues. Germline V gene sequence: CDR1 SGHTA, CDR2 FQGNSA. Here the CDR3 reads CASSLAGATSYEQYF. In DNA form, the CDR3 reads TGTGCCAGCAGCTTAGCGGGAGCCACATCCTACGAGCAGTACTTC.

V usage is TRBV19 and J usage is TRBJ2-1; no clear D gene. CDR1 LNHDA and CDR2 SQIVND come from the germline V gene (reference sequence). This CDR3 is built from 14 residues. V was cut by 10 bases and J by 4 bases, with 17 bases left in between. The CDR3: CATSGRIGYNEQFF. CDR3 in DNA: TGTGCCACCTCCGGACGGATCGGGTACAATGAGCAGTTCTTC.

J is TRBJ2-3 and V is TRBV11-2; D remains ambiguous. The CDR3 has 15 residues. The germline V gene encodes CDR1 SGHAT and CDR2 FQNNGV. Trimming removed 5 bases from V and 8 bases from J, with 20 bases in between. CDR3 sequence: CASSLRPQARVTQYF. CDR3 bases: TGTGCCAGCAGCCTCAGACCCCAAGCCCGGGTTACGCAGTATTTT.

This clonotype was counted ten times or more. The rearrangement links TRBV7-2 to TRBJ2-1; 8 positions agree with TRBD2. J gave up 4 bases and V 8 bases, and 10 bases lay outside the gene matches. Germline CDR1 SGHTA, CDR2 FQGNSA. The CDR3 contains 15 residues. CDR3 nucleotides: TGTGCCAGCTCCGAAACGGGGGGGAATTACAATGAGCAGTTCTTC. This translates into CASSETGGNYNEQFF.

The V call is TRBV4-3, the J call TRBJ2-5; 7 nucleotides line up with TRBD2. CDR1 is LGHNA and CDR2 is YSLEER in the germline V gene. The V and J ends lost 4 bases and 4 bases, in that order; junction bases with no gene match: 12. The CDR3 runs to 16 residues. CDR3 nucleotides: TGCGCCAGCAGCCTCTCTGGGGCGGGAGTAGGAGAGACCCAGTACTTC. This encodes CASSLSGAGVGETQYF.

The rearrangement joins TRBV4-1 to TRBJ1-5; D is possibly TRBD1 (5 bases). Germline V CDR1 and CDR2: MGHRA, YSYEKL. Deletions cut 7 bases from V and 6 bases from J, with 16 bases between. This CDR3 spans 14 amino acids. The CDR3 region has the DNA TGCGCCAGCACACAGGCTCCCGGTGGTCAGCCCCAGCATTTT. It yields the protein CASTQAPGGQPQHF.

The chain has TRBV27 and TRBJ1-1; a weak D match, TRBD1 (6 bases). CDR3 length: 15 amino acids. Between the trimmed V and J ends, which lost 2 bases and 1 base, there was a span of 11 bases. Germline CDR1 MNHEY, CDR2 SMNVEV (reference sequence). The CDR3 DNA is TGTGCCAGCAGTTTAGGGGGACAATGGAACACTGAAGCTTTCTTT. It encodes CASSLGGQWNTEAFF.

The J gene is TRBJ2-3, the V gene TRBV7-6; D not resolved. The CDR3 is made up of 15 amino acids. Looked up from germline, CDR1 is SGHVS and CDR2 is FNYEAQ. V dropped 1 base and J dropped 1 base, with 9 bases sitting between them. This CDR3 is CASSLGPQGTDTQYF. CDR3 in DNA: TGTGCCAGCAGCTTAGGTCCGCAAGGCACAGATACGCAGTATTTT. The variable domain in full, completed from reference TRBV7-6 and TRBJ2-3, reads GAGVSQSPRYKVTKRGQDVALRCDPISGHVSLYWYRQALGQGPEFLTYFNYEAQQDKSGLPNDRFSAERPEGSISTLTIQRTEQRDSAMYRCASSLGPQGTDTQYFGPGTRLTVL.

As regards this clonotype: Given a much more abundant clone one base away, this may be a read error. Here the CDR3 reads CASSLMVGQLQHF. The CDR3 nucleotides read TGTGCCAGCAGCTTGATGGTAGGTCAGCTCCAGCATTTT. The rearrangement uses TRBV5-5 and TRBJ1-5; unclear D gene. Germline V CDR1 and CDR2: SGHKS, YYEKEE (reference sequence). The length of the CDR3 is 13 residues.

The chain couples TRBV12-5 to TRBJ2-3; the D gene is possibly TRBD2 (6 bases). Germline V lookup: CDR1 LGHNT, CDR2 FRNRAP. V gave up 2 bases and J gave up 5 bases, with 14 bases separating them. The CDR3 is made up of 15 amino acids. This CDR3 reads CASGLTGLSGDTQYF. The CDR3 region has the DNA TGTGCTAGTGGTTTGACGGGACTTTCGGGAGATACGCAGTATTTT.

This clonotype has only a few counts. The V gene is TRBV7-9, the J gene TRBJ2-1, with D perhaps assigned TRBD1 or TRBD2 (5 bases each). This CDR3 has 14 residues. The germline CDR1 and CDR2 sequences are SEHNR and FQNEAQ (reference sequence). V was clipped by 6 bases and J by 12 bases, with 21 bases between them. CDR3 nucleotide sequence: TGTGCCAGCAGGCCTGGATGGGGACCTTCGCGGCAGTTCTTC. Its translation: CASRPGWGPSRQFF. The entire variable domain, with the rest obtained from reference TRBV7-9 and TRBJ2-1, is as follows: DTGVSQNPRHKITKRGQNVTFRCDPISEHNRLYWYRQTLGQGPEFLTYFQNEAQLEKSRLLSDRFSAERPKGSFSTLEIQRTEQGDSAMYLCASRPGWGPSRQFFGPGTRLTVL.

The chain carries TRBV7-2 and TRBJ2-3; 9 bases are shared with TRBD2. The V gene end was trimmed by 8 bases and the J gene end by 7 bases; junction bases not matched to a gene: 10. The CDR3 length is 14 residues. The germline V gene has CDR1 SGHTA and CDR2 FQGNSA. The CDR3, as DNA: TGTGCCAGCGGAGGCGGGGGGGCATCTAATACGCAGTATTTT. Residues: CASGGGGASNTQYF.

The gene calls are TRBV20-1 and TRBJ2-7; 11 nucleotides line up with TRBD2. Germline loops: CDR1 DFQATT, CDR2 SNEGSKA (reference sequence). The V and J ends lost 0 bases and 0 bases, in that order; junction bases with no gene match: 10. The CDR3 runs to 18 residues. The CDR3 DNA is TGCAGTGCTAGAGATCGGTCTAGCGGGGGGCAGAGCTCCTACGAGCAGTACTTC. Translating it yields CSARDRSSGGQSSYEQYF.

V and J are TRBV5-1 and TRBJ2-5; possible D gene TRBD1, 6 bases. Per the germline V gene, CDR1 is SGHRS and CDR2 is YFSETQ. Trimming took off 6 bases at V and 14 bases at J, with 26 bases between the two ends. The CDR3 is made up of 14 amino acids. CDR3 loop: CASKLGPQQGLRYF. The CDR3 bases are TGCGCCAGCAAGTTGGGGCCCCAACAGGGATTGAGATACTTC.

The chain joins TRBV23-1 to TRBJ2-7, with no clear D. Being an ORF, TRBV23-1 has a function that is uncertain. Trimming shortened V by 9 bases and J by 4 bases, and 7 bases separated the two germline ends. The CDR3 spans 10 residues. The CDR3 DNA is TGCGCCAGAGGGTTGTACGAGCAGTACTTC. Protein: CARGLYEQYF.